The 5 T cell receptor beta chains below were found in one sample sequenced in a study of shared clonotypes between healthy human individuals. Only CD45RO-negative cells positively selected for CCR7 counted as naive CD8 cells, so terminally differentiated effector memory CD45RA+ cells were excluded. Clones were sequenced by immunoSEQ multiplex PCR, and TCRdb holds only the in-frame ones, with some missing. This sample has roughly 2,000,000 clones; around 96% occur once, and the top ten carry approximately 1.2%. The sequencing input was naive CD8+ T cells sorted from blood. All receptors derive from a man between 18 and 35 years old in good health.

Here the CDR3 DNA reads TGTGCCAGCAAGGTGACAGGCACTGAAGCTTTCTTT. It translates to CASKVTGTEAFF. The rearrangement joins TRBV6-1 to TRBJ1-1; D perhaps matches TRBD1 (6 bases). V was cut by 7 bases and J by 4 bases, with 10 bases left in between. Germline V gene sequence: CDR1 MNHNS, CDR2 SASEGT. The CDR3 sequence is 12 residues long.

The J gene is TRBJ2-6, the V gene TRBV10-2, with D perhaps given as TRBD1 or TRBD2 (7 bases each). Germline assignment: CDR1 WSHSY and CDR2 SAAADI. V was trimmed by 9 bases and J by 0 bases, leaving 27 bases between them. The CDR3 spans 20 residues. The CDR3 loop reads CARTYRDRFLAGSGANVLTF. In nucleotides, the CDR3 is TGCGCCAGGACCTACCGGGACAGATTCTTAGCGGGCTCTGGGGCCAACGTCCTGACTTTC.

CDR3 nucleotides: TGCGCCAGCAGTGAGTCCTTCGGGGAACTACGTGCGGAGCAGTACTTC. It is translated as CASSESFGELRAEQYF. The chain joins TRBV10-2 to TRBJ2-7; possibly TRBD2 for D (5 bases). Germline CDR1 is WSHSY and CDR2 is SAAADI. Trimming stripped 0 bases from V and 7 bases from J, with 19 bases between. CDR3 length: 16 amino acids.

V usage is TRBV14 and J usage is TRBJ2-5; 8 bases map to TRBD1. This CDR3 has 16 amino acids. Germline CDR1 SGHDN, CDR2 FVKESK. Trimming cost V 4 bases and J 2 bases; bases outside gene matches: 9. CDR3 sequence (DNA): TGTGCCAGCAGCCCCAGGACAGGGCCTCTACAAGAGACCCAGTACTTC. It specifies CASSPRTGPLQETQYF.

The chain links TRBV6-5 to TRBJ1-2; D unclear. CDR1 MNHEY and CDR2 SVGAGI come from the germline V gene. V lost 0 bases and J lost 3, with 8 bases in between. The CDR3 sequence is 14 residues long. CDR3 sequence reads: CASSYSRHDYGYTF. CDR3 coding DNA: TGTGCCAGCAGTTACTCGAGACATGACTATGGCTACACCTTC.